The sequence of this TCR beta chain was determined in a study of T cell changes during pregnancy in multiple sclerosis. TCRdb's copy holds only in-frame clones and misses some; the assay was immunoSEQ multiplex PCR. The profile shows 35,000 to 55,000 clones, 80% to 95% of them singletons. The germline V gene encodes CDR1 MDHEN and CDR2 SYDVKM. The CDR3 has 13 residues. Trimming shortened V by 5 bases and J by 10 bases, and 15 bases separated the two germline ends. This sequence was found in a female donor with multiple sclerosis, enrolled in a pregnancy study. Sequenced material: CD4+ T cells from peripheral blood mononuclear cells, taken in the third trimester of pregnancy. The chain employs TRBV28 and TRBJ2-1; weak D call: TRBD2 (6 bases). The CDR3 is CASSHPEGTEQFF. For the CDR3, the DNA is TGTGCCAGCAGTCACCCGGAGGGAACAGAGCAGTTCTTC.